Reported below is one T cell receptor beta chain. The target antigen is unknown. The data were taken from a study of cytotoxic CD8 clonotypes in ibrutinib-treated CLL. Study-level points and caveats: The clonality rise at ibrutinib response reflected private clonotype expansion. Clonality went up at the time of ibrutinib response, stayed stable in sustained remission, and later dropped back toward its baseline level at progression.

Generated by immunoSEQ multiplex PCR, the TCRdb table keeps only in-frame clones and is missing some. The sample lists around 250,000 clones, under 75% occurring once. Germline V gives CDR1 SEHNR, CDR2 FQNEAQ (reference sequence). This CDR3 has 18 amino acids. J lost 6 bases, V lost 4 bases, and 17 bases had no gene match. The sequence was obtained from a human donor with chronic lymphocytic leukemia. Material: PBMCs, obtained after 24 months of ibrutinib treatment. The chain carries TRBV7-9 and TRBJ2-3, with 9 bases aligning to TRBD2. DNA of the CDR3: TGTGCCAGCAGCTCCCTCTCAGGGGTAGCGGGAGAGTATGATACGCAGTATTTT. Encoded protein: CASSSLSGVAGEYDTQYF. Variable domain in full (rest from reference TRBV7-9 and TRBJ2-3): DTGVSQNPRHKITKRGQNVTFRCDPISEHNRLYWYRQTLGQGPEFLTYFQNEAQLEKSRLLSDRFSAERPKGSFSTLEIQRTEQGDSAMYLCASSSLSGVAGEYDTQYFGPGTRLTVL.